The 10 T cell receptor beta chains below all came from one sample that was sequenced in a study of blood T cell repertoires in COVID-19. TCRdb's copy holds only in-frame clones and misses some; the assay was immunoSEQ multiplex PCR. The repertoire holds 150,000 to 200,000 clones, with 87% as singletons. Sequenced material: peripheral blood. The receptors come from a woman between 45 and 60 years old with acute or convalescent COVID-19.

The J gene is TRBJ1-1, the V gene TRBV18, with 8 bases that match TRBD1. CDR1 KGHSH and CDR2 LQKENI come from the germline V gene. V was clipped by 3 bases and J by 1 base; unmatched bases: 4. The length of the CDR3 is 15 residues. This CDR3 is CASSPTGGRNTEAFF. The CDR3 DNA sequence: TGTGCCAGCTCACCCACAGGGGGGCGGAACACTGAAGCTTTCTTT.

The chain has TRBV27 and TRBJ2-2; D unresolved. Germline V gene data show CDR1 as MNHEY and CDR2 as SMNVEV (reference sequence). V lost 8 bases, J lost 5 bases, and 12 bases lay in between. CDR3 length: 13 amino acids. The CDR3 loop is CASADSLTGELFF. The DNA for the CDR3 is TGTGCCAGCGCTGATAGTCTTACCGGGGAGCTGTTTTTT.

The V gene is TRBV19, the J gene TRBJ1-1, with no clear D. The germline CDR1 and CDR2 sequences are LNHDA and SQIVND (reference sequence). The CDR3 has 14 residues. Trimming took 1 base from V and 5 from J, leaving 11 bases between them. CDR3 DNA: TGTGCCAGTAGTATAGGAGGGTCGGGGACTGAAGCTTTCTTT. This translates into CASSIGGSGTEAFF.

A few counts support this clone. The genes are TRBV7-9 and TRBJ2-7, with 9 bases matching TRBD1. The CDR3 runs 15 residues. Germline V gene data show CDR1 as SEHNR and CDR2 as FQNEAQ (reference sequence). Germline trimming cut 5 bases from V and 4 bases from J; bases unmatched to any gene: 9. This CDR3 reads CASSPADRGRYEQYF. DNA for the CDR3: TGTGCCAGCAGCCCCGCGGACAGGGGAAGGTACGAGCAGTACTTC.

V usage is TRBV10-3 and J usage is TRBJ1-6; 7 nucleotides agree with TRBD1. The germline CDR1 and CDR2 sequences are ENHRY and SYGVKD. J was trimmed by 7 bases and V by 6 bases; bases with no gene match: 3. The CDR3 loop spans 13 amino acids. This CDR3 reads CAIRQGLNSPLHF. The DNA for the CDR3 is TGTGCCATCAGACAGGGGCTGAATTCACCCCTCCACTTT.

This rearrangement joins TRBV7-2 to TRBJ2-7, with a possible D match to TRBD1 (6 bases). Germline loops: CDR1 SGHTA, CDR2 FQGNSA. Between the trimmed V and J ends, which lost 3 bases and 5 bases, there was a span of 17 bases. CDR3 length equals 15 residues. The chain's CDR3 is CASSFNLGQGNEQYF. The DNA for the CDR3 is TGTGCCAGCAGCTTCAACCTGGGCCAGGGGAACGAGCAGTACTTC. Using reference TRBV7-2 and TRBJ2-7 for the parts outside the CDR3, the full variable domain is GAGVSQSPSNKVTEKGKDVELRCDPISGHTALYWYRQSLGQGLEFLIYFQGNSAPDKSGLPSDRFSAERTGGSVSTLTIQRTQQEDSAVYLCASSFNLGQGNEQYFGPGTRLTVT.

This chain connects TRBV5-1 to TRBJ1-2; TRBD1 matches at 8 bases. V shed 4 bases, J shed 0 bases, and the junction held 5 bases outside the gene matches. The CDR3 spans 15 residues. CDR1 and CDR2 from the germline V gene are SGHRS and YFSETQ. Here the CDR3 reads CASSETGVPNYGYTF. Here the CDR3 DNA reads TGCGCCAGCAGCGAGACAGGGGTTCCTAACTATGGCTACACCTTC.

This chain links TRBV19 with TRBJ2-1, with 9 bases matching TRBD1. The CDR3 length is 15 residues. V was pared by 7 bases and J by 5 bases, with 9 bases of the junction left unmatched. Germline assignment: CDR1 LNHDA and CDR2 SQIVND (reference sequence). CDR3 in amino acids: CASTLRGTGNNEQFF. Written as DNA, the CDR3 is TGTGCCAGTACCCTAAGAGGGACAGGGAACAATGAGCAGTTCTTC.

The rearrangement uses TRBV30 and TRBJ1-4, with a tentative D call TRBD1 (6 bases). The CDR3 contains 13 residues. Germline assignment: CDR1 GTSNPN and CDR2 SVGIG (reference sequence). Trimming left V 5 bases short and J 6 bases short, with 13 bases between. CDR3 bases: TGTGCCTGGGGGGGGCAGGCCGATGAAAAACTGTTTTTT. Residues: CAWGGQADEKLFF. The variable domain in full, with the rest retrieved from reference TRBV30 and TRBJ1-4, is SQTIHQWPATLVQPVGSPLSLECTVEGTSNPNLYWYRQAAGRGLQLLFYSVGIGQISSEVPQNLSASRPQDRQFILSSKKLLLSDSGFYLCAWGGQADEKLFFGSGTQLSVL.

This clone was recorded a few times. The J gene is TRBJ2-3, the V gene TRBV6-2 or TRBV6-3, with 12 bases identical to TRBD2. Germline V gene lookup returns CDR1 MNHEY and CDR2 SVGEGT. The CDR3 loop spans 17 amino acids. V shed 5 bases and J 4 bases; nucleotides not matched to a gene: 10. This CDR3 reads CASSPLRLAGVADTQYF. The CDR3 DNA reads TGTGCCAGCAGTCCCCTGCGACTAGCGGGAGTGGCAGATACGCAGTATTTT.